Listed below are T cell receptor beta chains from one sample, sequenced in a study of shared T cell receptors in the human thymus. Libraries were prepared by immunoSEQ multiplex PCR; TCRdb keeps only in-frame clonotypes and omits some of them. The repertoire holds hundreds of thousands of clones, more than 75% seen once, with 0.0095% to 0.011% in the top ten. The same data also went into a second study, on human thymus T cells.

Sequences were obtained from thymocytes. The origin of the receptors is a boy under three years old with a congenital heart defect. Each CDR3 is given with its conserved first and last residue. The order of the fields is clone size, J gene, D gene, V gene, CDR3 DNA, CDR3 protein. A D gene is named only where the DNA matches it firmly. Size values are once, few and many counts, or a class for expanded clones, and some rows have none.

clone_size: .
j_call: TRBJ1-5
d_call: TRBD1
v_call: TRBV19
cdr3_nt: TGTGTCCTCCGGGACAGGTCGTATAGCAATCAGCCCCAGCATTTT
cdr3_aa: CVLRDRSYSNQPQHF

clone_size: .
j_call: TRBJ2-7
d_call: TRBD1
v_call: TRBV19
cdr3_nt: TGTGCCAGTAGTATGCACGACGACCGGGACAGGGACGAGCAGTACTTC
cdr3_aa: CASSMHDDRDRDEQYF

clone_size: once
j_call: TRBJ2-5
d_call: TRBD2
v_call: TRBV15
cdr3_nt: TGTGCCACCAGCGGGGGACTAGCGGAAGAAGAGACCCAGTACTTC
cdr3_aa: CATSGGLAEEETQYF

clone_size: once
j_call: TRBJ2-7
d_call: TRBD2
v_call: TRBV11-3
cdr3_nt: TGTGCCAGCAGCCTGCCTTCGACTAGCGGGTGTTCCTCCTACGAGCAGTACTTC
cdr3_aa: CASSLPSTSGCSSYEQYF

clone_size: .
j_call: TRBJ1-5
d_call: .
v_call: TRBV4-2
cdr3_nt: TGTGCCAGCAGCCACGTACCAACGGGGAGAAGCAATCAGCCCCAGCATTTT
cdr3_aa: CASSHVPTGRSNQPQHF

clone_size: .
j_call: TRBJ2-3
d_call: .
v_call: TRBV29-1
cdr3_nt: TGCAGCGTCGCAAAGGGCTCGTTTACGTCAGGGGATACGCAGTATTTT
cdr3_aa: CSVAKGSFTSGDTQYF

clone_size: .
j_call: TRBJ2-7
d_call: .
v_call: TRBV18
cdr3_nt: TGTGCCAGCTCACGCTTGAAGCAATACGAGCAGTACTTC
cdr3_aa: CASSRLKQYEQYF

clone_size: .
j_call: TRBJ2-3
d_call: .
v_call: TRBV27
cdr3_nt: TGTGCCAGCAGTTTCCCTAGCACAGATACGCAGTATTTT
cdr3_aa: CASSFPSTDTQYF

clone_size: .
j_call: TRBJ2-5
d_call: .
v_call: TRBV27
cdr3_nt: TGTGCCAGTCCCCTCCAGCGAGCGGACCAAGAGACCCAGTACTTC
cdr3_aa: CASPLQRADQETQYF

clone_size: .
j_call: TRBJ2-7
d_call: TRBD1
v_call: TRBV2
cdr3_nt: TGTGCCAGCAGTGTTAGGGACAGGAATAGCTCCTACGAGCAGTACTTC
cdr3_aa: CASSVRDRNSSYEQYF

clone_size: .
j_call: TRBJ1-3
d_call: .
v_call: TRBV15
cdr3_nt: TGTGCCACCAGCAGACCGGGGAGCTCTGGAAACACCATATATTTT
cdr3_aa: CATSRPGSSGNTIYF

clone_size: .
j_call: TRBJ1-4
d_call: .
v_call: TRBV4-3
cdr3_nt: TGCGCCAGCAGCCAAGCCTTCACAGGATCAACTAATGAAAAACTGTTTTTT
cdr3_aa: CASSQAFTGSTNEKLFF

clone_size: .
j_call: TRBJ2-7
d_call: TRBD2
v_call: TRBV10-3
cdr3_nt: TGTGCCTCCCCATCCCACCCAGCGGGAGGGCCAAGCGAGCAGTACTTC
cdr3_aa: CASPSHPAGGPSEQYF

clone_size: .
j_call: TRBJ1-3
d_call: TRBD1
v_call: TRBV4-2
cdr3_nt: TGTGCCAGCGTCCCGGGACAGGGACGGTCTGGAAACACCATATATTTT
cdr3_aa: CASVPGQGRSGNTIYF

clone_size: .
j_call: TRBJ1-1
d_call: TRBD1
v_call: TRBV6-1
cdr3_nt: TGTGCCAGCAGTGGGGAAACCGGGACAGGGAACACTGAAGCTTTCTTT
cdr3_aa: CASSGETGTGNTEAFF

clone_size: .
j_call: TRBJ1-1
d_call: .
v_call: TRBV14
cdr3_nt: TGTGCCAGCAGCCAAGAGGATAGGGGCACTGAAGCTTTCTTT
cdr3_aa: CASSQEDRGTEAFF

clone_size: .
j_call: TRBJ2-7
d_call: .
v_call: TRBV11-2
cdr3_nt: TGTGCCAGCAGCTCCGCCCCGACTCGAAAATACGAGCAGTACTTC
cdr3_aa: CASSSAPTRKYEQYF

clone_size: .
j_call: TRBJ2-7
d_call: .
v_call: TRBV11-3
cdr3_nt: TGTGCCAGCAGCTTAGAGGCGGTGACCTACGAGCAGTACTTC
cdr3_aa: CASSLEAVTYEQYF

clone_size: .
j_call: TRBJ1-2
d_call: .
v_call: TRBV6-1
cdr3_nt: TGTGCCAGCAGTCAGAGATCTAGTAACTATGGCTACACCTTC
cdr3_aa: CASSQRSSNYGYTF

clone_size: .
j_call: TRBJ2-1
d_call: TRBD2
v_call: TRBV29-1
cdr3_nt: TGCAGCGCGACCCTACTGGTAGCGGGGGACAATGAGCAGTTCTTC
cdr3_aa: CSATLLVAGDNEQFF

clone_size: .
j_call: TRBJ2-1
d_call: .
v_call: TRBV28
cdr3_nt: TGTGCCAGCAGTGTACAGGTTTCCTACAATGAGCAGTTCTTC
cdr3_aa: CASSVQVSYNEQFF

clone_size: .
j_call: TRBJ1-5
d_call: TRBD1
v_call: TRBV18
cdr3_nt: TGTGCCAGCTCACCACATAAGGACAGGGCACACCAGCCCCAGCATTTT
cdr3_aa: CASSPHKDRAHQPQHF

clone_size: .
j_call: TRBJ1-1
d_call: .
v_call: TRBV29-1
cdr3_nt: TGCAGCGGAGAAAGCGTGAACACTGAAGCTTTCTTT
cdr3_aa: CSGESVNTEAFF

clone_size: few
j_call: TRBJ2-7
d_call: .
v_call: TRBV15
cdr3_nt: TGTGCCACCAGCGGGGGCGGGAGAGGAGGCTACGAGCAGTACTTC
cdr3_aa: CATSGGGRGGYEQYF

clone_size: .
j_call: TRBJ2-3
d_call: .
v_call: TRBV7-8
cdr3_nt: TGTGCCAGCAGCCCCCACCAGGGGCCGGCCTCTAGCACAGATACGCAGTATTTT
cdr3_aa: CASSPHQGPASSTDTQYF

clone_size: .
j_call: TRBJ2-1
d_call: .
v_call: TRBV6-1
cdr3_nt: TGTGCCAGCAGTGAAGCGAGCAACGCGGACTACAATGAGCAGTTCTTC
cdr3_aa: CASSEASNADYNEQFF

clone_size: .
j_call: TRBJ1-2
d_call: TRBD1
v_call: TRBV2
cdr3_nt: TGTGCCAGCAGTTTACAGGGGACCTATGGCTACACCTTC
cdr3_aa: CASSLQGTYGYTF

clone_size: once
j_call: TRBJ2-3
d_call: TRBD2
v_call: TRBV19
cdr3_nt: TGTGCCAGTAGTATCGGCCTGCGGGAGGATAGAGATACGCAGTATTTT
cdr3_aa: CASSIGLREDRDTQYF